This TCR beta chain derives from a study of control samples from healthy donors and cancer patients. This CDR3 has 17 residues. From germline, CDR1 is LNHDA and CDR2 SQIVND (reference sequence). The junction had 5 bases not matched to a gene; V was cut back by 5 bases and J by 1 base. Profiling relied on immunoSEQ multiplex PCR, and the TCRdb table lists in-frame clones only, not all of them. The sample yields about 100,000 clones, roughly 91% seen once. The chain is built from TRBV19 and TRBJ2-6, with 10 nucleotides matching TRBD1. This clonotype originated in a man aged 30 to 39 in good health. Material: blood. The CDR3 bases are TGTGCCAGTAGTCACGGGACAGGGGTTTCTGGGGCCAACGTCCTGACTTTC. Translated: CASSHGTGVSGANVLTF.